These T cell receptor beta chains were read from a single sample in a study of response to subunit inactivated influenza vaccine. TCRdb re-derived calls from the RT-PCR reads in MiXCR, one entry per CDR3 protein. The top ten clones hold roughly a tenth of a sample with around 200,000 distinct CDR3 sequences, about 10% of them seen once. The input for sequencing was non-naive T cells sorted from PBMCs, taken on the day of vaccination. Source of these receptors: a man aged 45-60 years who received an inactivated influenza vaccine. Each CDR3 is given with its conserved first and last residue. Fields, in order: J gene, V gene, CDR3 protein.

TRBJ2-7,TRBV29-1,CSVSTGVEAYEQYF
TRBJ2-7,TRBV20-1,CSAIPSGNSYEQYF
TRBJ1-4,TRBV25-1,CASSEYGRVDEKLFF
TRBJ2-1,TRBV20-1,CSASEWAGSSYNEQFF
TRBJ2-7,TRBV6-2/TRBV6-3,CASTSLRDAYEQYF
TRBJ2-1,TRBV29-1,CSVLGRTPSLGEQFF
TRBJ2-3,TRBV18,CASSPGLAGISTDTQYF
TRBJ2-7,TRBV20-1,CSARDSTSGSYEQYF
TRBJ2-1,TRBV28,CASSSLDRVGSEQFF
TRBJ1-4,TRBV3-1,CAGRRPNEKLFF